The 26 T cell receptor beta chains listed next were all sequenced from one sample in a study of blood T cell repertoires in COVID-19. Libraries were prepared by immunoSEQ multiplex PCR; TCRdb keeps only in-frame clonotypes and omits some of them. The data contain about 180,000 clones, 80% of them singletons. Input material: peripheral blood. These receptors were taken from a man aged 65 to 85 with active or convalescent COVID-19.

The rearrangement links TRBV10-2 to TRBJ1-1; TRBD1 aligns across 7 bases. There are 14 residues in the CDR3. J lost 5 bases, V lost 4 bases, and 7 bases had no gene match. Germline CDR1 reads WSHSY; CDR2 reads SAAADI. CDR3 loop: CASSVDRVGTEAFF. The CDR3 nucleotides are TGCGCCAGCAGTGTAGACAGGGTAGGGACTGAAGCTTTCTTT.

The rearrangement joins TRBV4-1 to TRBJ1-2; D gene ambiguous. Per the germline V gene, CDR1 is MGHRA and CDR2 is YSYEKL. The length of the CDR3 is 16 residues. Trimming took off 0 bases at V and 1 base at J, with 12 bases between the two ends. The CDR3: CASSQDWAGNNYGYTF. Written as DNA, the CDR3 is TGCGCCAGCAGCCAAGATTGGGCCGGCAATAACTATGGCTACACCTTC.

The CDR3, as DNA: TGTGCCAGCAGCTCCAGGGGGACGGGGCAGTATTTT. Translated, it gives CASSSRGTGQYF. The rearrangement links TRBV5-8 to TRBJ2-3, with 7 bases identical to TRBD1. The CDR3 extends over 12 amino acids. V was clipped by 3 bases and J by 11 bases; unmatched bases: 6. From germline, CDR1 is SGHTS and CDR2 YDEGEE.

The V gene is TRBV7-9, the J gene TRBJ2-7, with 10 bases fitting TRBD2. The J segment lost 2 bases and the V segment lost 3 bases, leaving 16 bases of the junction unmatched. The germline V gene has CDR1 SEHNR and CDR2 FQNEAQ (reference sequence). CDR3 length equals 19 residues. CDR3 region: CASSLGLAGEVLAPYEQYF. The CDR3, as DNA: TGTGCCAGCAGCTTGGGTCTAGCGGGAGAGGTATTGGCCCCCTACGAGCAGTACTTC.

This clone was recorded only once. V usage is TRBV18 and J usage is TRBJ2-5, with 8 bases fitting TRBD1. V lost 3 bases to trimming and J lost 5 bases; unmatched junction nucleotides: 14. Germline values: CDR1 KGHSH, CDR2 LQKENI. The CDR3 spans 17 residues. CDR3 sequence reads: CASSPTGQGGPGETQYF. CDR3 nucleotides: TGTGCCAGCTCACCTACAGGACAGGGAGGCCCCGGGGAGACCCAGTACTTC.

The chain couples TRBV5-6 to TRBJ1-2; TRBD1 aligns across 7 bases. Germline V lookup: CDR1 SGHDT, CDR2 YYEEEE. Losses at the gene ends were 2 bases for V and 4 bases for J; bases not matched to a gene: 8. This CDR3 is 15 amino acids long. CDR3 protein: CASSFNRGIGYGYTF. The CDR3 nucleotides are TGTGCCAGCAGCTTCAACAGGGGTATAGGCTATGGCTACACCTTC.

The V call is TRBV9, the J call TRBJ2-3; no reliable D call. Looked up from germline, CDR1 is SGDLS and CDR2 is YYNGEE. Trimming left V 0 bases short and J 2 bases short, with 10 bases between. This CDR3 contains 15 residues. The CDR3 nucleotides are TGTGCCAGCAGCGTAGCGACATTCTACACAGATACGCAGTATTTT. Protein: CASSVATFYTDTQYF. The whole variable domain, filled in from reference TRBV9 and TRBJ2-3, reads DSGVTQTPKHLITATGQRVTLRCSPRSGDLSVYWYQQSLDQGLQFLIQYYNGEERAKGNILERFSAQQFPDLHSELNLSSLELGDSALYFCASSVATFYTDTQYFGPGTRLTVL.

The V gene is TRBV25-1, the J gene TRBJ1-1; D remains unclear. V was clipped by 6 bases and J by 0 bases, with 11 bases between them. Germline CDR1 is MGHDK and CDR2 is SYGVNS. The CDR3 sequence is 14 residues long. The CDR3 region is CASRAPVLNTEAFF. The CDR3 region has the DNA TGTGCCAGCAGGGCCCCAGTTTTGAACACTGAAGCTTTCTTT.

The gene calls are TRBV7-9 and TRBJ2-1, with D perhaps matching TRBD1 (6 bases). Per the germline V gene, CDR1 is SEHNR and CDR2 is FQNEAQ (reference sequence). V lost 5 bases, J lost 0 bases, and 11 bases lay in between. The CDR3 has 15 amino acids. The CDR3 protein is CASSPWTDSYNEQFF. The CDR3 DNA sequence: TGTGCCAGCAGCCCCTGGACAGACTCCTACAATGAGCAGTTCTTC.

The table lists this clone with a count of one. V is TRBV28 and J is TRBJ1-5; tentatively, D is TRBD1 (6 bases). The CDR3 has 15 amino acids. Germline V lookup: CDR1 MDHEN, CDR2 SYDVKM. Trimming cost V 3 bases and J 8 bases, with 17 bases left between them. The CDR3 is CASSFPRGGGEPQHF. CDR3 coding DNA: TGTGCCAGCAGTTTCCCCCGGGGGGGCGGGGAGCCCCAGCATTTT.

This clone was detected a few times. The chain uses TRBV12-3 or TRBV12-4 and TRBJ2-3; D call uncertain. The CDR3 covers 13 residues. V lost 3 bases and J lost 1, with 5 bases in between. The DNA of the CDR3 is TGTGCCAGCAGTTTGGCGGGCACAGATACGCAGTATTTT. Translated, it gives CASSLAGTDTQYF.

In this sample, this clone turned up a few times. This chain uses TRBV7-9 with TRBJ1-4, with D maybe TRBD1 (5 bases). The V gene lost 0 bases and the J gene lost 3 bases, with 11 bases spanning the gap. The CDR3 loop spans 16 amino acids. CDR1 is SEHNR and CDR2 is FQNEAQ in the germline V gene (reference sequence). In nucleotides, the CDR3 is TGTGCCAGCAGCTTAGCGCGGGGGTTTGCTAATGAAAAACTGTTTTTT. Translated, it gives CASSLARGFANEKLFF. Supplemented by reference TRBV7-9 and TRBJ1-4, the full variable domain reads DTGVSQNPRHKITKRGQNVTFRCDPISEHNRLYWYRQTLGQGPEFLTYFQNEAQLEKSRLLSDRFSAERPKGSFSTLEIQRTEQGDSAMYLCASSLARGFANEKLFFGSGTQLSVL.

The chain is built from TRBV6-5 and TRBJ1-1, with D uncertain. The germline gives CDR1 MNHEY, CDR2 SVGAGI. V was pared by 6 bases and J by 0 bases, with 11 bases between. The CDR3 has 14 amino acids. CDR3 nucleotides: TGTGCCAGCAGGACCACAGCAGTGAACACTGAAGCTTTCTTT. Amino acids: CASRTTAVNTEAFF.

There are a few counts of this clone. This rearrangement joins TRBV7-9 to TRBJ1-2, with D unclear. CDR3 length: 13 residues. The germline V gene has CDR1 SEHNR and CDR2 FQNEAQ (reference sequence). The V end lost 6 bases, the J end lost 1 base, and 9 bases lay between the germline ends. Here the CDR3 reads CASRLNGNYGYTF. The CDR3 nucleotides read TGTGCCAGCAGGTTAAACGGTAACTATGGCTACACCTTC.

The chain combines TRBV12-5 with TRBJ2-7; maybe TRBD1 (5 bases). CDR1 is LGHNT, CDR2 FRNRAP, per germline. The CDR3 contains 15 residues. With 0 bases removed from V and 5 bases from J, the gap between germline ends came to 14 bases. The CDR3 sequence: CASGLVPGMKDEQYF. CDR3 bases: TGTGCTAGTGGTTTGGTACCAGGGATGAAGGACGAGCAGTACTTC.

V and J are TRBV5-1 and TRBJ2-3, with 7 bases identical to TRBD2. Germline CDR1 and CDR2: SGHRS and YFSETQ. Losses at the gene ends were 2 bases for V and 3 bases for J; bases not matched to a gene: 9. This CDR3 contains 16 residues. The CDR3 reads CASSFGLGKVTDTQYF. As DNA, the CDR3 is TGCGCCAGCAGCTTCGGACTAGGCAAAGTAACAGATACGCAGTATTTT.

The genes are TRBV6-6 and TRBJ1-6; 11 bases match TRBD1. Germline V gene data show CDR1 as MNHNY and CDR2 as SVGAGI (reference sequence). With V trimmed by 2 bases and J by 9 bases, 3 bases remained unmatched. The CDR3 totals 15 residues. The CDR3 nucleotides read TGTGCCAGCAGTTACGGACAGGGGGCGCGTTCACCCCTCCACTTT. Encoded protein: CASSYGQGARSPLHF.

The CDR3 protein is CASSLEGLWTNEKLFF. For the CDR3, the DNA is TGCGCCAGCAGCCTTGAGGGTTTATGGACTAATGAAAAACTGTTTTTT. This rearrangement joins TRBV5-1 to TRBJ1-4; D not certain. Germline CDR1 is SGHRS and CDR2 is YFSETQ. The CDR3 has 16 amino acids. V was cut by 4 bases and J by 2 bases, with 15 bases left in between.

The chain links TRBV6-5 to TRBJ1-4, with 7 nucleotides matching TRBD1. Germline V gene sequence: CDR1 MNHEY, CDR2 SVGAGI. V dropped 9 bases and J dropped 3; count of bases not matched to a gene: 4. The CDR3 contains 13 residues. The CDR3 coding sequence is TGTGCCAGTTCGGGACAGCCTAATGAAAAACTGTTTTTT. Protein sequence: CASSGQPNEKLFF.

The genes are TRBV5-1 and TRBJ1-3; D is possibly TRBD1 (5 bases). Germline CDR1 is SGHRS and CDR2 is YFSETQ. V dropped 4 bases and J dropped 0 bases, with 11 bases sitting between them. CDR3 length equals 15 residues. The CDR3 loop is CASSPGLFSGNTIYF. Written as DNA, the CDR3 is TGCGCCAGCAGCCCGGGACTGTTCTCTGGAAACACCATATATTTT.

The J gene is TRBJ1-5, the V gene TRBV30; a possible D gene is TRBD1 (6 bases). CDR1 is GTSNPN, CDR2 SVGIG, per germline (reference sequence). The CDR3 is 15 amino acids. With 5 bases removed from V and 3 bases from J, the gap between germline ends came to 17 bases. Written as DNA, the CDR3 is TGTGCCTGGCAACAGGGAAATTGGGACAATCAGCCCCAGCATTTT. This codes for CAWQQGNWDNQPQHF.

The CDR3, as DNA: TGTGCCAGTAGGCCCGTAGCGAACACCGGGGAGCTGTTTTTT. Amino acids: CASRPVANTGELFF. The chain is built from TRBV19 and TRBJ2-2; D is undetermined. V dropped 6 bases and J dropped 0 bases, with 8 bases sitting between them. The CDR3 is 14 amino acids. Germline CDR1 reads LNHDA; CDR2 reads SQIVND (reference sequence). Using reference TRBV19 and TRBJ2-2 for the parts outside the CDR3, the full variable domain is DGGITQSPKYLFRKEGQNVTLSCEQNLNHDAMYWYRQDPGQGLRLIYYSQIVNDFQKGDIAEGYSVSREKKESFPLTVTSAQKNPTAFYLCASRPVANTGELFFGEGSRLTVL.

Here the CDR3 reads CASSTDRSEKLFF. CDR3 bases: TGTGCCAGTAGTACGGACAGGTCTGAAAAACTGTTTTTT. The V call is TRBV19, the J call TRBJ1-4; 7 bases align to TRBD1. The CDR3 runs 13 residues. CDR1 and CDR2 (germline): LNHDA, SQIVND (reference sequence). The J segment lost 7 bases and the V segment lost 4 bases, leaving 3 bases of the junction unmatched.

This clone was seen many times. The rearrangement links TRBV5-1 to TRBJ1-2; a weak D match, TRBD1 (5 bases). The CDR3 consists of 16 residues. Per germline, CDR1 SGHRS and CDR2 YFSETQ. V dropped 0 bases and J dropped 0 bases, with 12 bases sitting between them. The CDR3 nucleotides are TGCGCCAGCAGCTTGGCCCAGGGCAAAGCTAACTATGGCTACACCTTC. This translates into CASSLAQGKANYGYTF.

This clone was detected only once. The gene calls are TRBV7-8 and TRBJ2-1, with TRBD1 matching over 10 bases. The CDR3 extends over 13 amino acids. The germline V gene encodes CDR1 SGHVS and CDR2 FQNEAQ. After removal of 8 bases from V and 8 bases from J, the junction contained 6 bases not matched to a gene. CDR3 in DNA: TGTGCCAGCTCTTGGACAGGGGGACATGAGCAGTTCTTC. Amino acid sequence: CASSWTGGHEQFF.

V usage is TRBV7-2 and J usage is TRBJ2-3; D gene unclear. The V gene's germline CDR1 is SGHTA and CDR2 FQGNSA. Trimming pared 1 base from V and 1 base from J, leaving 9 bases between. The CDR3 is 15 residues long. The CDR3 here is CASSLVVAGTDTQYF. The CDR3 DNA follows: TGTGCCAGCAGCTTAGTTGTGGCCGGCACAGATACGCAGTATTTT.